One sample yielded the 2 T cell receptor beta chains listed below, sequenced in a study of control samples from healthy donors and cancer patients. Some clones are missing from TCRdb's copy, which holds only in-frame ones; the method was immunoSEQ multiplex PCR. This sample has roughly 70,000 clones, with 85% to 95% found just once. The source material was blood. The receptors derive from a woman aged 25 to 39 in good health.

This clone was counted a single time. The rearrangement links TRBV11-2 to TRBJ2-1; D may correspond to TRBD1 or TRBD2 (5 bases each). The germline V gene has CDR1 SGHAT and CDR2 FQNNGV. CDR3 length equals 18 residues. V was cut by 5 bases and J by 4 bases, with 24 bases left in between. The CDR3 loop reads CASSPRGGTSGIYNEQFF. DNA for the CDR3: TGTGCCAGCAGCCCTCGGGGCGGCACCTCCGGGATATACAATGAGCAGTTCTTC.

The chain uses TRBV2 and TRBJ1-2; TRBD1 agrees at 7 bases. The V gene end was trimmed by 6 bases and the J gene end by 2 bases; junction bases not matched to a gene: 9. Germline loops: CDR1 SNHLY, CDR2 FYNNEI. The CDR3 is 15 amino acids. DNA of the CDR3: TGTGCCAGCAGCGAAAGACAGGGTGAGAACTATGGCTACACCTTC. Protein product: CASSERQGENYGYTF. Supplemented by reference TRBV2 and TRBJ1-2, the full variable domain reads EPEVTQTPSHQVTQMGQEVILRCVPISNHLYFYWYRQILGQKVEFLVSFYNNEISEKSEIFDDQFSVERPDGSNFTLKIRSTKLEDSAMYFCASSERQGENYGYTFGSGTRLTVV.